This T cell receptor (beta chain) originates from a study of chemoradiotherapy in HPV16-positive cancers. Repertoires were sampled repeatedly during chemoradiotherapy. The method was immunoSEQ multiplex PCR; TCRdb's version includes in-frame clones alone and lacks a portion of them. Of some 12,000 clones listed, roughly 80% are singletons. The CDR3 is 11 residues long. This specimen was taken from a patient who underwent chemoradiotherapy. The chain recombines TRBV21-1 with TRBJ2-3. TRBV21-1 is termed a pseudogene. This TCR derives from a human donor with HPV-associated anogenital cancer. The DNA of the CDR3 is TGTGCCAGCAGCGTCCGGGACGAAAGGGATTTT. This encodes CASSVRDERDF.